The rows below give T cell receptor beta chains drawn from one sample of a study of T cells expressing NK-cell markers. TCRdb re-called the 5' RACE reads and gives one entry per CDR3 protein, without DNA. Reported are around 260,000 distinct CDR3 sequences; the ten largest clones contain about 4%. The specimen was blood T cells: a sorted CD56 or NKG2C T cell subset, CD4+ or CD8+ T cells, or bulk PBMC T cells (not recorded which). Source of these receptors: a woman between 18 and 70 years old in good health. Each CDR3 is given with its conserved first and last residue.

J gene	V gene	CDR3 protein
TRBJ1-1	TRBV5-1	CASSPGYTEAFF
TRBJ2-1	TRBV5-1	CASRGGGSVYNEQFF
TRBJ1-6	TRBV12-3/TRBV12-4	CASSLRDSNSPLHF
TRBJ2-3	TRBV11-2	CASSLEGALKGADTQYF
TRBJ1-1	TRBV20-1	CSARPATIEAFF
TRBJ2-3	TRBV6-1	CASSPTQGADTQYF
TRBJ2-2	TRBV19	CASSHPRGQTNTGELFF
TRBJ1-2	TRBV12-3/TRBV12-4	CASRETGNYGYTF
TRBJ1-3	TRBV12-3/TRBV12-4	CASSHLGHSGNTIYF
TRBJ1-5	TRBV5-6	CASSFPGQPQHF
TRBJ1-1	TRBV5-1	CASSAYMNTEAFF
TRBJ2-5	TRBV10-3	CAISRDRLPETQYF
TRBJ2-2	TRBV5-1	CASSFGDSYTGELFF
TRBJ2-5	TRBV9	CASSALVGSETQYF
TRBJ2-7	TRBV3-1	CASSQEGDSYEQYF
TRBJ2-2	TRBV7-2	CASSWGPASGELFF
TRBJ2-2	TRBV11-2	CATRGLAGTGELFF
TRBJ2-7	TRBV29-1	CSVDSPDSYEQYF
TRBJ2-3	TRBV20-1	CSASLAGGKDTQYF
TRBJ1-6	TRBV5-6	CASTWGGTLNSPLHF
TRBJ2-5	TRBV4-3	CASRGLAGFETQYF
TRBJ1-6	TRBV20-1	CSARTVNYNSPLHF
TRBJ1-5	TRBV5-1	CASSPGVPGTGTGFYSNQPQHF
TRBJ2-5	TRBV12-3/TRBV12-4	CASSSSPGSGPQVETQYF
TRBJ1-4	TRBV12-3/TRBV12-4	CASSAGGLNEKLFF
TRBJ2-3	TRBV6-5	CASSYSGVERDTQYF
TRBJ2-2	TRBV5-1	CASVSGQNTGELFF
TRBJ1-4	TRBV12-3/TRBV12-4	CASRSGRTEGEKLFF
TRBJ2-1	TRBV6-2/TRBV6-3	CASIRRNEQFF
TRBJ2-2	TRBV4-3	CASSQEQTPGQVLGELFF
TRBJ2-1	TRBV12-3/TRBV12-4	CASSLARTSGGAYNEQFF
TRBJ1-2	TRBV20-1	CSAPDNRDRRYYGYTF
TRBJ1-2	TRBV18	CASSPQKMAGPNYGYTF
TRBJ1-1	TRBV7-2	CASSLALGGSEAFF
TRBJ1-2	TRBV20-1	CSATDRPSYGYTF
TRBJ2-5	TRBV11-2	CASSSSVVPWETQYF
TRBJ2-5	TRBV5-1	CASKTGDLPSASETQYF
TRBJ1-2	TRBV5-6	CAASGRQNPNYGYTF